The rows below give T cell receptor beta chains drawn from one sample of a study of T cell changes during pregnancy in multiple sclerosis. Profiling relied on immunoSEQ multiplex PCR, and the TCRdb table lists in-frame clones only, not all of them. The data show about 38,000 clones, approximately 91% seen once. The sequencing used CD4+ T cells from peripheral blood mononuclear cells, collected after pregnancy. The receptors derive from a female donor in good health, enrolled as a control in a pregnancy study. CDR3s leave out the opening cysteine and the closing phenylalanine or tryptophan. The order of the fields is clone size, V gene, CDR3 protein. Size is stated for part of the rows, as once, few or many counts, or as a class when the clone is expanded.

>NA|TRBV11-3
ASSLDRPSGGVSTDTQY
>NA|TRBV28
ASSTPGDHYEQY
>NA|TRBV7-2
ASTLGQGGTEAF
>medium-sized|TRBV30
AWSVRDEAF
>NA|TRBV18
ASSPGGTRTVTEAF
>NA|TRBV7-2
ASSEAGIKPYEQY
>NA|TRBV18
ASSLGQIQETQY
>NA|TRBV7-9
ASSLSSEQY
>NA|TRBV12-5
ASGLATSGRLSYNEQF
>NA|TRBV30
AWSVPELTNEKLF
>NA|TRBV15
ATSRDSAGVLNTQY
>NA|TRBV5-4
ASSLPGGSYGYT
>NA|TRBV29-1
SVDAGGQETQY
>NA|TRBV6-5
ASSPRSGRADTQY
>NA|TRBV5-8
ASSPIRRRTEAF
>NA|TRBV2
ASSGTSDLHSGANVLT
>NA|TRBV27
ASQEGRIGYEQY
>NA|TRBV7-8
ASSFIQGLFANEKLF
>NA|TRBV30
ACQGPSSGNTIY
>NA|TRBV5-4
ASSLAPSGKKETQY
>NA|TRBV5-1
ASSRETNEKLF
>NA|TRBV7-6
ASSLLAQETQY
>NA|TRBV19
ASSPRETYGYT
>NA|TRBV30
AWSNSGLDGYT
>NA|TRBV19
ATRYSFMNTEAF
>NA|TRBV30
AWSGGQGSTEAF
>NA|TRBV23-1
ASSLAVGRRKKLF
>NA|TRBV20-1
SARLTEAF
>once|TRBV7-2
ASSLVGTRRPPDTQY
>NA|TRBV11-3
ASSLRGPQETQY
>NA|TRBV11-3
ASSSTRTSLSYNEQF
>NA|TRBV7-8
ASSPGDIVYEQY
>once|TRBV27
ASSLTVSGNTIY
>once|TRBV9
ASSMGGREGYGYT
>once|TRBV5-1
ASISASNEAF
>once|TRBV5-6
ASSLSGIGTEAF
>NA|TRBV11-3
ASSLAQWSQGPSYEQY
>NA|TRBV7-6
ASSPKETQY
>once|TRBV9
ASSEVEGGRGYSPLH
>NA|TRBV5-1
ASSPGLAGASYEQY
>NA|TRBV6-6
ASSPIRGNTEAF
>NA|TRBV10-2
ASLRGGADEAF
>few|TRBV5-1
ASSLRDSYGYT
>NA|TRBV11-3
ASSSTGGAWDGYT
>NA|TRBV7-8
ASSQVSGEAF
>NA|TRBV6-5
ASSSSGVYEQY
>NA|TRBV30
AWGEDSNQPQH
>NA|TRBV29-1
SVEQGTGGYT
>NA|TRBV11-2
ASSSRAGFDLTIY
>NA|TRBV6-5
ATSGGGSTDTQY
>NA|TRBV10-3
AISESASGAGSGEQF
>NA|TRBV30
AWSVLGGNSPLH
>NA|TRBV6-1
ASSEQGGPYGYT
>NA|TRBV29-1
SVGDLYNSPLH